Following are 32 T cell receptor beta chains from one sample sequenced in a study of shared clonotypes between healthy human individuals. Sequencing used immunoSEQ multiplex PCR; TCRdb keeps in-frame clones, though not all of them. This table has 1.5 million to 1.9 million clones, around 98% appearing once. Material for sequencing was naive CD4+ T cells sorted from blood. Subset: CD45RA+ positively selected. Receptors originate from a man aged 25-45 years in good health.

The chain recombines TRBV11-3 with TRBJ2-3; no clear D gene. CDR1 SGHNT and CDR2 YENEEA come from the germline V gene. V dropped 5 bases and J dropped 0 bases, with 15 bases sitting between them. This CDR3 is 16 amino acids long. Here the CDR3 DNA reads TGTGCCAGCAGCCTTAGATACCCAGCTAGCACAGATACGCAGTATTTT. It yields the protein CASSLRYPASTDTQYF.

This clone was observed once. The chain links TRBV2 to TRBJ2-7, with D possibly being TRBD1 (6 bases). V shed 7 bases and J shed 2 bases, with 12 bases lying between them. Germline lookup yields CDR1 SNHLY and CDR2 FYNNEI. The CDR3 runs to 13 residues. In DNA, the CDR3 is TGTGCCAGCAAGACCGCAGGGGCCTACGAGCAGTACTTC. This translates into CASKTAGAYEQYF.

The chain combines TRBV18 with TRBJ2-7; D not resolved. This CDR3 has 13 residues. Germline V gives CDR1 KGHSH, CDR2 LQKENI. The ends were cut back, 2 bases at V and 6 bases at J, with 11 bases in the middle. CDR3 DNA: TGTGCCAGCTCACCAGGGAACAAGGGCGAGCAGTACTTC. Its protein is CASSPGNKGEQYF.

This chain joins TRBV4-1 and TRBJ2-1; 8 bases agree with TRBD2. V gave up 7 bases and J gave up 7 bases; unmatched junction bases: 9. Germline CDR1 reads MGHRA; CDR2 reads YSYEKL. The CDR3 totals 14 residues. The chain's CDR3 is CASTPGLDLNEQFF. The CDR3 region has the DNA TGCGCCAGCACTCCGGGACTAGATCTTAATGAGCAGTTCTTC.

Turning to this clone: The same CDR3 arises from other DNA sequences in this sample as well. The rearrangement uses TRBV5-1 and TRBJ2-7; D is ambiguous. Germline CDR1 SGHRS, CDR2 YFSETQ. The germline V and J ends were trimmed by 0 bases and 0 bases, with 10 bases remaining between them. This CDR3 has 15 amino acids. In nucleotides, the CDR3 is TGCGCCAGCAGCTTGGTATTGGGGTCCTCCTACGAGCAGTACTTC. It translates to CASSLVLGSSYEQYF.

This chain's CDR3 is CASGYYGQGTGETQYF. DNA of the CDR3: TGTGCTAGTGGATACTACGGACAGGGGACGGGGGAGACCCAGTACTTC. This rearrangement joins TRBV12-5 to TRBJ2-5, with TRBD1 matching 9 bases. Germline assignment: CDR1 LGHNT and CDR2 FRNRAP. The V and J ends lost 6 bases and 5 bases, in that order; junction bases with no gene match: 13. The CDR3 extends over 16 amino acids.

This chain joins TRBV7-2 and TRBJ2-3, with 13 bases that match TRBD2. The CDR3 loop spans 14 amino acids. CDR1 and CDR2 from the germline V gene are SGHTA and FQGNSA. Losses at the gene ends were 6 bases for V and 9 bases for J; bases not matched to a gene: 6. This chain's CDR3 is CASSLLAGGSTQYF. The CDR3 DNA reads as TGTGCCAGCAGTTTACTAGCGGGAGGGAGCACGCAGTATTTT.

The chain uses TRBV19 and TRBJ2-7, with D uncertain. V was cut by 5 bases and J by 6 bases, with 8 bases left in between. The CDR3 consists of 11 residues. CDR1 is LNHDA and CDR2 is SQIVND in the germline V gene (reference sequence). CDR3: CASSEQGEQYF. The CDR3 bases are TGTGCCAGTAGTGAGCAAGGCGAGCAGTACTTC.

DNA for the CDR3: TGTGCCAGCAGTTTAAAGCCCCAAGCCTACGAGCAGTACTTC. Protein product: CASSLKPQAYEQYF. The chain couples TRBV27 to TRBJ2-7; no firm D call. The V end was cut by 2 bases, the J end by 2 bases, with 10 bases between. The CDR3 length is 14 residues. From germline, CDR1 is MNHEY and CDR2 SMNVEV (reference sequence).

Points on this clone: The sample holds other DNA sequences that translate to the same CDR3. The chain combines TRBV29-1 with TRBJ2-7; D not resolved. V shed 6 bases and J shed 1 base, with 7 bases lying between them. CDR3 length: 11 residues. The germline V gene encodes CDR1 SQVTM and CDR2 ANQGSEA. This CDR3 reads CSVGRSYEQYF. As DNA, the CDR3 is TGCAGCGTCGGACGTTCCTACGAGCAGTACTTC.

The J gene is TRBJ2-1, the V gene TRBV19; D not certain. CDR1 is LNHDA and CDR2 is SQIVND in the germline V gene (reference sequence). The ends were cut back, 4 bases at V and 10 bases at J, with 14 bases in the middle. The length of the CDR3 is 13 residues. The CDR3 nucleotides are TGTGCCAGTAGTACCAAAGGGTTCCGAGAGCAGTTCTTC. Translated, it gives CASSTKGFREQFF.

Here the CDR3 DNA reads TGTGCCAGCAGCCGCACCGGGACAGTCATCTACAATGAGCAGTTCTTC. This translates into CASSRTGTVIYNEQFF. V and J are TRBV5-8 and TRBJ2-1; 7 bases are shared with TRBD1. This CDR3 region has 16 residues. After removal of 4 bases from V and 3 bases from J, the junction contained 10 bases not matched to a gene. The germline V gene encodes CDR1 SGHTS and CDR2 YDEGEE.

The chain has TRBV11-1 and TRBJ2-3; TRBD1 is a possible D gene (5 bases). CDR1 SGHAT and CDR2 FQDESV come from the germline V gene (reference sequence). The CDR3 runs to 16 residues. V shed 5 bases and J shed 4 bases, with 19 bases lying between them. Here the CDR3 DNA reads TGTGCCAGCAGCCAACGGACCAGGGCCGTGCCAGATACGCAGTATTTT. Translating it yields CASSQRTRAVPDTQYF.

The V call is TRBV25-1, the J call TRBJ2-7, with TRBD1 matching 10 bases. The J segment lost 6 bases and the V segment lost 4 bases, leaving 6 bases of the junction unmatched. CDR1 is MGHDK, CDR2 SYGVNS, per germline. This CDR3 comprises 14 residues. The CDR3 DNA reads TGTGCCAGCAGTGTGGCCGGGACAGGGGTCGAGCAGTACTTC. It yields the protein CASSVAGTGVEQYF.

This chain joins TRBV5-1 and TRBJ2-3, with D perhaps TRBD1 (6 bases). CDR3 length equals 17 residues. Germline V gene data show CDR1 as SGHRS and CDR2 as YFSETQ. Trimming shortened V by 3 bases and J by 2 bases, and 19 bases separated the two germline ends. CDR3 DNA: TGCGCCAGCAGCTCAAAAACAGGGTTCCTTAACACAGATACGCAGTATTTT. This translates into CASSSKTGFLNTDTQYF.

The V call is TRBV29-1, the J call TRBJ2-5; D not certain. V was clipped by 7 bases and J by 5 bases, with 17 bases between them. Germline V gene data show CDR1 as SQVTM and CDR2 as ANQGSEA. The CDR3 sequence is 13 residues long. The CDR3 sequence is CSDAQGFGETQYF. In DNA, the CDR3 is TGCAGCGACGCCCAAGGGTTTGGGGAGACCCAGTACTTC.

The chain couples TRBV5-6 to TRBJ2-1; 11 nucleotides agree with TRBD1. The CDR3 is 16 residues long. Germline assignment: CDR1 SGHDT and CDR2 YYEEEE. Trimming took 4 bases from V and 8 from J; bases not matched to a gene: 11. CDR3 sequence reads: CASSRRDRGFGDEQFF. The CDR3 coding sequence is TGTGCCAGCAGCCGCAGGGACAGGGGGTTCGGCGATGAGCAGTTCTTC.

Concerning this clone: The sample carries other DNA sequences with the same CDR3. This chain connects TRBV2 to TRBJ1-1; no definite D call. V gave up 4 bases and J gave up 2 bases, with 5 bases separating them. The CDR3 loop spans 12 amino acids. CDR1 and CDR2 (germline): SNHLY, FYNNEI. As DNA, the CDR3 is TGTGCCAGCAGTGTCGTTAACACTGAAGCTTTCTTT. Protein sequence: CASSVVNTEAFF.

This clone occurred once. The rearrangement uses TRBV21-1 and TRBJ2-1; TRBD2 is the table's D call, not checked against the DNA. TRBV21-1 is noted as a pseudogene. The CDR3 runs 15 residues. The CDR3 loop is CASRPSTKDYNEQFF. CDR3 in DNA: TGTGCCAGCAGGCCTAGCACGAAGGATTACAATGAGCAGTTCTTC.

This rearrangement joins TRBV18 to TRBJ1-2; D is ambiguous. Germline assignment: CDR1 KGHSH and CDR2 LQKENI. This CDR3 has 13 amino acids. V was clipped by 9 bases and J by 0 bases, with 11 bases between them. The CDR3 is CASHGLANYGYTF. The CDR3 DNA sequence: TGTGCCAGTCACGGGCTGGCTAACTATGGCTACACCTTC. Looking up the rest from reference TRBV18 and TRBJ1-2 gives the full variable domain: NAGVMQNPRHLVRRRGQEARLRCSPMKGHSHVYWYRQLPEEGLKFMVYLQKENIIDESGMPKERFSAEFPKEGPSILRIQQVVRGDSAAYFCASHGLANYGYTFGSGTRLTVV.

The chain links TRBV4-1 to TRBJ2-7; TRBD2 agrees at 9 bases. Germline values: CDR1 MGHRA, CDR2 YSYEKL. The length of the CDR3 is 15 residues. V lost 4 bases and J lost 4; bases outside the gene matches: 8. The CDR3 sequence is CASSLAGGPEYEQYF. The CDR3, as DNA: TGCGCCAGCAGCCTCGCGGGAGGGCCGGAATACGAGCAGTACTTC.

The chain employs TRBV5-8 and TRBJ2-7; 9 nucleotides match TRBD1. This CDR3 has 15 amino acids. CDR1 and CDR2 (germline): SGHTS, YDEGEE. V was pared by 0 bases and J by 5 bases, with 6 bases of the junction left unmatched. In DNA form, the CDR3 reads TGTGCCAGCAGCTTGGGGCTACAGGGGGCTCACGAGCAGTACTTC. Translation gives CASSLGLQGAHEQYF.

The J gene is TRBJ2-4, the V gene TRBV5-4, with D tentatively TRBD1 or TRBD2 (6 bases each). V lost 3 bases and J 10 bases, leaving 17 bases between the germline ends. CDR1 is SGHNT and CDR2 is YYREEE in the germline V gene (reference sequence). This CDR3 is 14 amino acids long. CDR3 sequence (DNA): TGTGCCAGCAGCTCCCCCGGGGGCAAGGAAATTCAGTACTTC. It yields the protein CASSSPGGKEIQYF.

The chain links TRBV7-6 to TRBJ2-6; D gene unclear. The CDR3 spans 20 residues. The germline V and J ends were trimmed by 2 bases and 1 base, with 21 bases remaining between them. Germline-derived CDR1 and CDR2 are SGHVS and FNYEAQ. The CDR3 region has the DNA TGTGCCAGCAGCTTACTGCCGGCTGAGGAGTTAGTATCTGGGGCCAACGTCCTGACTTTC. Translating gives CASSLLPAEELVSGANVLTF.

The rearrangement joins TRBV9 to TRBJ2-1; 7 bases agree with TRBD2. Germline assignment: CDR1 SGDLS and CDR2 YYNGEE. The CDR3 sequence is 15 residues long. The V and J ends lost 0 bases and 14 bases, in that order; junction bases with no gene match: 14. In DNA form, the CDR3 reads TGTGCCAGCAGCGTAGGACTTAGCCCCGGACTAGATAAGTTCTTC. Protein product: CASSVGLSPGLDKFF.

The rearrangement links TRBV11-3 to TRBJ2-2; D remains ambiguous. Germline CDR1 and CDR2: SGHNT and YENEEA. The CDR3 length is 13 residues. Deletions cut 5 bases from V and 1 base from J, with 5 bases between. CDR3 bases: TGTGCCAGCAGCCTAAAGAACACCGGGGAGCTGTTTTTT. Translating it yields CASSLKNTGELFF.

As regards this clone: Other DNA sequences in this sample translate to the same CDR3. This rearrangement joins TRBV27 to TRBJ1-3, with D possibly matching TRBD1 (5 bases). The V end was cut by 3 bases, the J end by 4 bases, with 7 bases between. CDR3 length: 13 residues. The V gene's germline CDR1 is MNHEY and CDR2 SMNVEV (reference sequence). The CDR3 region is CASSFRDGNTIYF. Here the CDR3 DNA reads TGTGCCAGCAGTTTTAGGGACGGAAACACCATATATTTT.

For this clone: Other DNA sequences in this sample translate to the same CDR3. The chain employs TRBV6-5 and TRBJ2-7; D is undetermined. In germline, CDR1 is MNHEY, CDR2 SVGAGI. This CDR3 is built from 12 residues. V dropped 4 bases and J dropped 6 bases, with 10 bases sitting between them. The CDR3 region has the DNA TGTGCCAGCAGTTCACCGGGCTCCGAGCAGTACTTC. Residues: CASSSPGSEQYF.

The V gene is TRBV5-4, the J gene TRBJ2-2; D gene uncertain. The CDR3 contains 16 residues. CDR1 SGHNT and CDR2 YYREEE come from the germline V gene (reference sequence). Trimming shortened V by 2 bases and J by 3 bases, and 14 bases separated the two germline ends. The CDR3 DNA sequence: TGTGCCAGCAGCTTAATGGTAATTGGTCACACCGGGGAGCTGTTTTTT. This gives the protein CASSLMVIGHTGELFF. The full variable domain, its missing parts supplied by reference TRBV5-4 and TRBJ2-2, is ETGVTQSPTHLIKTRGQQVTLRCSSQSGHNTVSWYQQALGQGPQFIFQYYREEENGRGNFPPRFSGLQFPNYSSELNVNALELDDSALYLCASSLMVIGHTGELFFGEGSRLTVL.

The CDR3 coding sequence is TGTGCCAGCAGCTTAATAAGCGGGAGCTCCTACGAGCAGTACTTC. This sequence encodes CASSLISGSSYEQYF. The V gene is TRBV7-2, the J gene TRBJ2-7, with TRBD2 matching over 8 bases. The CDR3 extends over 15 amino acids. The junction had 3 bases not matched to a gene; V was cut back by 2 bases and J by 0 bases. Germline V gene sequence: CDR1 SGHTA, CDR2 FQGNSA.

The chain links TRBV5-5 to TRBJ2-5; 12 bases match TRBD2. J was trimmed by 1 base and V by 4 bases; bases with no gene match: 8. The germline gives CDR1 SGHKS, CDR2 YYEKEE (reference sequence). CDR3 length: 17 amino acids. The DNA for the CDR3 is TGTGCCAGCAGCCGGCGGCTAGCGGGAGGGCCCCAAGAGACCCAGTACTTC. This encodes CASSRRLAGGPQETQYF. Filled out from reference TRBV5-5 and TRBJ2-5, the complete variable domain reads DAGVTQSPTHLIKTRGQQVTLRCSPISGHKSVSWYQQVLGQGPQFIFQYYEKEERGRGNFPDRFSARQFPNYSSELNVNALLLGDSALYLCASSRRLAGGPQETQYFGPGTRLLVL.

This sequence joins TRBV27 and TRBJ1-1, with TRBD1 as a possible D gene (6 bases). Germline CDR1 reads MNHEY; CDR2 reads SMNVEV (reference sequence). This CDR3 is 14 amino acids long. Between the trimmed V and J ends, which lost 2 bases and 6 bases, there was a span of 13 bases. The CDR3 loop reads CASSLDRMAAEAFF. CDR3 coding DNA: TGTGCCAGCAGTTTAGACAGGATGGCCGCTGAAGCTTTCTTT.